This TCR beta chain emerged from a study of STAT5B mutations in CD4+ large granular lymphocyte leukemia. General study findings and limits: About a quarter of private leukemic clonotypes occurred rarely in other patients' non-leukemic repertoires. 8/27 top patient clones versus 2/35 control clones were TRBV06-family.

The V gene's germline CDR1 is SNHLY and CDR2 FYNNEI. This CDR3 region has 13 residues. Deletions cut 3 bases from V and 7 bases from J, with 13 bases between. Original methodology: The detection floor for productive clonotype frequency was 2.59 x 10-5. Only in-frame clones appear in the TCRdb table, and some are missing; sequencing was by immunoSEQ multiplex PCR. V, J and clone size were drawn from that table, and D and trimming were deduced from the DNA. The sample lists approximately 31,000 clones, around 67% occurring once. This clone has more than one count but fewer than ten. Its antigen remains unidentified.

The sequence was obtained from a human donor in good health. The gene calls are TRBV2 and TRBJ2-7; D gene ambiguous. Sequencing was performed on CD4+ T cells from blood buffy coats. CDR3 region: CASSDLVSREQYF. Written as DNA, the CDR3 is TGTGCCAGCAGTGATTTAGTGAGTCGGGAGCAGTACTTC.